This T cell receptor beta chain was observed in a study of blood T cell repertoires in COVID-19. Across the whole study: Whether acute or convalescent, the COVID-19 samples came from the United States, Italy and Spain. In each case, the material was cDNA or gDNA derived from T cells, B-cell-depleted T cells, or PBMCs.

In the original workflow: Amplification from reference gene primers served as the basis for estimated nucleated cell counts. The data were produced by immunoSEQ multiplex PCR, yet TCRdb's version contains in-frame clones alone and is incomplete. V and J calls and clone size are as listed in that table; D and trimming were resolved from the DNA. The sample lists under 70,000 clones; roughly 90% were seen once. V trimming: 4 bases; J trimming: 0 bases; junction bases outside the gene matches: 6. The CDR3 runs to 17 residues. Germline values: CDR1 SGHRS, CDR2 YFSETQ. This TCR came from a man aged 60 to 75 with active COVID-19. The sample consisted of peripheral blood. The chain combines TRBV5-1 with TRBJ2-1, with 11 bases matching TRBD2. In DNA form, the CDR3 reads TGCGCCAGCAGCAACGGACTAGCGGGCCCCTCCTACAATGAGCAGTTCTTC. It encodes CASSNGLAGPSYNEQFF.